This T cell receptor (beta chain) appears in the sequencing data of a study of T cells in localized non-small cell lung cancer. This CDR3 has 17 amino acids. Trimming took 5 bases from V and 6 from J; bases not matched to a gene: 18. Germline V gene sequence: CDR1 SGHNT, CDR2 YYREEE (reference sequence). The table came from immunoSEQ multiplex PCR; TCRdb's copy has only in-frame clones and leaves some out. The table lists 55,000 or so clones, about three quarters of them singletons. The clonotype comes from a woman aged 35 to 70 with stage II lung adenocarcinoma. V usage is TRBV5-4 and J usage is TRBJ2-3; TRBD2 matches 7 bases. Sequences were derived from PBMCs, sampled before any cancer treatment. DNA for the CDR3: TGTGCCAGCAGAGGAAAAGGGAGGGGACCGGGGTTTGATACGCAGTATTTT. It encodes CASRGKGRGPGFDTQYF.